A selection of T cell receptor beta chains follows, all from one sample in a study of shared clonotypes between healthy human individuals. Sequenced by immunoSEQ multiplex PCR; TCRdb stores in-frame clones only, minus some. The table has some 1.5 million clones, 98% seen once; the top ten hold roughly 0.4%. Input material: naive CD4+ T cells sorted from blood. These receptors were obtained from a man under 40 in good health. Both conserved end residues are trimmed from each CDR3. Clone size appears in some rows only: once, few, many, or a class for an expanded clone.

NA TRBJ1-1 TRBV7-6 ASSLTFMNTEAF
NA TRBJ2-7 TRBV9 ASSVGGTNYEQY
NA TRBJ2-7 TRBV28 ASMHGSQDEQY
NA TRBJ2-7 TRBV5-5 ASSLAGFEQY
NA TRBJ2-3 TRBV5-4 ASSWGLAGAADTQY
NA TRBJ1-1 TRBV4-1 ASSQVGGRSTEAF
NA TRBJ2-7 TRBV6-6 ASSYFSSGSSYEQY
NA TRBJ2-1 TRBV5-4 ASSLAAFEQF
NA TRBJ1-2 TRBV4-1 ASSLTLGENYGYT
NA TRBJ2-1 TRBV10-3 AISELLAEHNEQF
NA TRBJ2-7 TRBV28 ASSLWTPRDLRTYEQY
NA TRBJ1-2 TRBV6-5 ATLNYGYT
once TRBJ2-7 TRBV5-1 ASSLTAGTGGNEQY
NA TRBJ2-7 TRBV7-2 ASSYTSGDLQ
NA TRBJ2-1 TRBV28 ASTLTSRANEQF
NA TRBJ2-2 TRBV5-6 ASSGGRAVSTGELF
NA TRBJ2-7 TRBV9 ASSVEGLAGGNQQY
NA TRBJ2-2 TRBV18 ASSPTSSGELF
NA TRBJ2-7 TRBV7-8 ASSLEGGLAGSSYEQY
NA TRBJ2-7 TRBV5-6 ASSQYDQGHEQY
NA TRBJ2-1 TRBV7-9 ASSTKLAGGPNEQF
NA TRBJ1-1 TRBV9 ASSVEGRSNTEAF
NA TRBJ2-3 TRBV25-1 ASRGVAADTQY
NA TRBJ2-1 TRBV7-9 ASSLAGLAGEIAF
NA TRBJ2-7 TRBV7-8 ASSRTRGLSYEQY
NA TRBJ2-7 TRBV7-2 ASSSLRHEQY
NA TRBJ2-5 TRBV6-1 ASSEEARGQETQY
NA TRBJ2-3 TRBV7-3 ASSLRSGSADTQY
NA TRBJ2-7 TRBV7-8 ASSSRQASSYEQY
once TRBJ2-5 TRBV6-5 ASSRARGTQY
NA TRBJ2-3 TRBV10-3 AISSGTVTDTQY